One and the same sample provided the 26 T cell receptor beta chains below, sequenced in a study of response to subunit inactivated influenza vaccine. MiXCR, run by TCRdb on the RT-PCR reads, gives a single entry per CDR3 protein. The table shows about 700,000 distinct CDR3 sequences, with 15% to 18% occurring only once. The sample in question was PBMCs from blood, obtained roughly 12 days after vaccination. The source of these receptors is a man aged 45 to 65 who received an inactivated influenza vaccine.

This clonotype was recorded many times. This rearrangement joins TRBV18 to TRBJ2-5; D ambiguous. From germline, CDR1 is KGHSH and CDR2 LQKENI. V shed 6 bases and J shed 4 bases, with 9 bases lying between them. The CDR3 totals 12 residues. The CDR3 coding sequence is TGTGCCAGCTCCCAGGCAGGAGAGACCCAGTACTTC. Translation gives CASSQAGETQYF.

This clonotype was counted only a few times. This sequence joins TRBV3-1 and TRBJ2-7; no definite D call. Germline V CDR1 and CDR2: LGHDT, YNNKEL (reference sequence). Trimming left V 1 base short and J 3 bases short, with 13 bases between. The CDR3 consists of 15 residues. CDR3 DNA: TGTGCCAGCAGCCAAGTCCCGCGGAGCGACTACGAGCAGTACTTC. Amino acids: CASSQVPRSDYEQYF.

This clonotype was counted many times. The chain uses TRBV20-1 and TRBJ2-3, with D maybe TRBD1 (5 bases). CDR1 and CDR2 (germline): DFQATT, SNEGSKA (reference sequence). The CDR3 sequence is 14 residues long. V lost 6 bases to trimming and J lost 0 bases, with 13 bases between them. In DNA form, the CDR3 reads TGCAGTGCCACAGGTCTAGAGAGCACAGATACGCAGTATTTT. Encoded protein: CSATGLESTDTQYF.

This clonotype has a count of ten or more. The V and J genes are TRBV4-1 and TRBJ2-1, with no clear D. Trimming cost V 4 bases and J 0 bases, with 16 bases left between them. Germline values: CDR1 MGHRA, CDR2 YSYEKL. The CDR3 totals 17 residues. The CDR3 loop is CASSRGSGSSSYNEQFF. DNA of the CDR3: TGCGCCAGCAGCCGAGGATCCGGGTCCAGCTCCTACAATGAGCAGTTCTTC.

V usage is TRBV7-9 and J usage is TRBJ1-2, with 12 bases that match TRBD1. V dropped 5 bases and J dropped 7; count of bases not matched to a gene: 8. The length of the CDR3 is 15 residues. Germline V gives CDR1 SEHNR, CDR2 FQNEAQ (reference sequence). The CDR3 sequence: CASSGPGQGASGYTF. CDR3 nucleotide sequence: TGTGCCAGCAGCGGACCGGGACAGGGGGCGAGTGGCTACACCTTC.

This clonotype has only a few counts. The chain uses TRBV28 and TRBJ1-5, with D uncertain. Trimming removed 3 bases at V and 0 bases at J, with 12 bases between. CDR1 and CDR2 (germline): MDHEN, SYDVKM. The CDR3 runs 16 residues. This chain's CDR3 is CASSFQELFSNQPQHF. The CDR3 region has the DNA TGTGCCAGCAGTTTTCAGGAGCTCTTTAGCAATCAGCCCCAGCATTTT. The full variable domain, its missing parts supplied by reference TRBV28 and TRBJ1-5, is DVKVTQSSRYLVKRTGEKVFLECVQDMDHENMFWYRQDPGLGLRLIYFSYDVKMKEKGDIPEGYSVSREKKERFSLILESASTNQTSMYLCASSFQELFSNQPQHFGDGTRLSIL.

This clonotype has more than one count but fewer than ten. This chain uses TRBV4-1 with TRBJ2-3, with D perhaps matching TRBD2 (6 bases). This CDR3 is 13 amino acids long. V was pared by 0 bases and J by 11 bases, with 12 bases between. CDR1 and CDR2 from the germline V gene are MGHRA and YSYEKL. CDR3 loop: CASSQDSETRQYF. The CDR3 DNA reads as TGCGCCAGCAGCCAAGATTCAGAGACTAGGCAGTATTTT.

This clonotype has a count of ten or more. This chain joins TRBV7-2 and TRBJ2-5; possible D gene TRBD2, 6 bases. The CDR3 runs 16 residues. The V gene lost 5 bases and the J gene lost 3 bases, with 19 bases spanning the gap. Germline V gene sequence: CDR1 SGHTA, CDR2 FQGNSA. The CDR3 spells CASSRDPGLGEETQYF. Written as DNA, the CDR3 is TGTGCCAGCAGCCGAGATCCGGGACTGGGGGAAGAGACCCAGTACTTC. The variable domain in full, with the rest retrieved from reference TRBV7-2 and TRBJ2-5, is GAGVSQSPSNKVTEKGKDVELRCDPISGHTALYWYRQSLGQGLEFLIYFQGNSAPDKSGLPSDRFSAERTGGSVSTLTIQRTQQEDSAVYLCASSRDPGLGEETQYFGPGTRLLVL.

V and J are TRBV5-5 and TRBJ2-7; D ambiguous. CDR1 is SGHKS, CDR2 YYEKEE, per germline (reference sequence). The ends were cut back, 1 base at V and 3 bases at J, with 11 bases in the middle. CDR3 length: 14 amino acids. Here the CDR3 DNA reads TGTGCCAGCAGCTTGACAGTTTCTAACTACGAGCAGTACTTC. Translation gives CASSLTVSNYEQYF.

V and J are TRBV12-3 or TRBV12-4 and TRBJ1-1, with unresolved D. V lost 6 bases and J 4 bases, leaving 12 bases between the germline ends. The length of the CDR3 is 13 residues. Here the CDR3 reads CASRPLGGTEAFF. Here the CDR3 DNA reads TGTGCCAGCAGACCACTGGGTGGCACTGAAGCTTTCTTT.

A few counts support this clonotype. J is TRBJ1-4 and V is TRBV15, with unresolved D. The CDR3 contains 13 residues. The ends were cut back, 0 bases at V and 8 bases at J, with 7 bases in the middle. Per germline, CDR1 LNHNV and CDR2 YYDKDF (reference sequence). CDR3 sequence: CATSRDSGEKLFF. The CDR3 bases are TGTGCCACCAGCAGAGATTCGGGAGAAAAACTGTTTTTT.

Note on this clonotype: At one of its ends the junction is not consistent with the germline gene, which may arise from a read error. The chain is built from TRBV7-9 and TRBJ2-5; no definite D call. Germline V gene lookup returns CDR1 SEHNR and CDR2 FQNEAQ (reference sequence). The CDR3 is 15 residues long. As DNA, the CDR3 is TGTGCCAGCGGCTTAGTACAGAATATGCTGGAGACCCAGTACTTC. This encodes CASGLVQNMLETQYF.

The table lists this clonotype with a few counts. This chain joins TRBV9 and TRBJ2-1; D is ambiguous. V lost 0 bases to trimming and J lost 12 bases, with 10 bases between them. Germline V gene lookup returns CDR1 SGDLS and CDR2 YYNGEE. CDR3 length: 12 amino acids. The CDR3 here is CASSVGSYPQFF. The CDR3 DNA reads TGTGCCAGCAGCGTAGGAAGCTACCCGCAGTTCTTC.

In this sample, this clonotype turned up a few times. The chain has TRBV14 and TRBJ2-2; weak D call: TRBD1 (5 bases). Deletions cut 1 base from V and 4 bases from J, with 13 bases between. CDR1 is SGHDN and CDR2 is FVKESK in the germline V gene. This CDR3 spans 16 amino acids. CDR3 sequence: CASSQGVGHRTGELFF. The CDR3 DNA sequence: TGTGCCAGCAGCCAAGGAGTCGGACACCGCACCGGGGAGCTGTTTTTT.

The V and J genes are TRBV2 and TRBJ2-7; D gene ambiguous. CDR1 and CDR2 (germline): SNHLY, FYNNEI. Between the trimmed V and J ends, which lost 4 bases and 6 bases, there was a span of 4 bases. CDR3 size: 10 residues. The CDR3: CASSASEQYF. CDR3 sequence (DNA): TGTGCCAGCAGTGCTAGCGAGCAGTACTTC.

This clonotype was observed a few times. The CDR3 nucleotides are TGTGCCAGCAGCGTAGCCGGGACAGGGCGTCAGCCCCAGCATTTT. It specifies CASSVAGTGRQPQHF. The chain uses TRBV5-5 and TRBJ1-5; 9 nucleotides match TRBD1. This CDR3 region has 15 residues. The germline gives CDR1 SGHKS, CDR2 YYEKEE (reference sequence). V gave up 4 bases and J gave up 6 bases; unmatched junction bases: 8.

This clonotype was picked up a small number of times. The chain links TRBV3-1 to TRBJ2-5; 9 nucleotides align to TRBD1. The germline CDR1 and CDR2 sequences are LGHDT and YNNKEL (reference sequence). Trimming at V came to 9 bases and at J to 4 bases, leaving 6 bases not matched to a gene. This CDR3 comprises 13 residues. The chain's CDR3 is CASRATGGETQYF. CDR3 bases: TGTGCCAGTCGAGCGACAGGGGGAGAGACCCAGTACTTC.

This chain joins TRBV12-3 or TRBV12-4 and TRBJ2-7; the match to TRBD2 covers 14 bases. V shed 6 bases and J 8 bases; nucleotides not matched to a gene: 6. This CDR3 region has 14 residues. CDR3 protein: CASRGTSGGRQQYF. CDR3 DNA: TGTGCCAGCAGAGGGACTAGCGGGGGCCGACAGCAGTACTTC.

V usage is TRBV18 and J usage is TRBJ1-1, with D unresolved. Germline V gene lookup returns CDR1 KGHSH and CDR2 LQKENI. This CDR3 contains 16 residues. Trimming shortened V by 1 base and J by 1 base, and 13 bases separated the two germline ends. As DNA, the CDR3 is TGTGCCAGCTCACCACTCGATCCGGGAACGAACACTGAAGCTTTCTTT. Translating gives CASSPLDPGTNTEAFF.

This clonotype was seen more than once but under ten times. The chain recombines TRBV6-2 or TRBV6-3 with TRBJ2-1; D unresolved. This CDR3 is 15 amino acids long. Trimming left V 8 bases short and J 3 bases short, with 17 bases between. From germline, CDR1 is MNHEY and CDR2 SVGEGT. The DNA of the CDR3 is TGTGCCAGCCGAAATGGCCGAGGCGTCTACAATGAGCAGTTCTTC. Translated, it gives CASRNGRGVYNEQFF.

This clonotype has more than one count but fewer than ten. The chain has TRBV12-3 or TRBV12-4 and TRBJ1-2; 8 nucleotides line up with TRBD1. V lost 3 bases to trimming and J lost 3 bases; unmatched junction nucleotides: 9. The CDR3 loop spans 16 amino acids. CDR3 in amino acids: CASSFGQGAGDYGYTF. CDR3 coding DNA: TGTGCCAGCAGTTTCGGCCAGGGGGCCGGTGACTATGGCTACACCTTC.

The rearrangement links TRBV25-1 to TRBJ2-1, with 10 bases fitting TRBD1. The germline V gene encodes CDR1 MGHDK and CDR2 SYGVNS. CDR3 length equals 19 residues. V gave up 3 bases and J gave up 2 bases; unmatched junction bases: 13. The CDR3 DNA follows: TGTGCCAGCAGTGATGTCGGGACAGGGGACTCGATAGCCTACAATGAGCAGTTCTTC. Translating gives CASSDVGTGDSIAYNEQFF.

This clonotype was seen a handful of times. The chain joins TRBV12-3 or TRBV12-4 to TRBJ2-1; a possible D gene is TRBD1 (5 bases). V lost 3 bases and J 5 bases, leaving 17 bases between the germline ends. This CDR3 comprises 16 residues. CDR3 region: CASSFQGARKNNEQFF. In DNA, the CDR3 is TGTGCCAGCAGTTTCCAAGGGGCGCGGAAGAACAATGAGCAGTTCTTC.

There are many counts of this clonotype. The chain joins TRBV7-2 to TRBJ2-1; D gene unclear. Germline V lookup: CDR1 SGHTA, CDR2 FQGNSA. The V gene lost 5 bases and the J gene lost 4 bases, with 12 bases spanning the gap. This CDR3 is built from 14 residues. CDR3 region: CASSPPGQYNEQFF. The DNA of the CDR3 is TGTGCCAGCAGCCCTCCGGGTCAATACAATGAGCAGTTCTTC.

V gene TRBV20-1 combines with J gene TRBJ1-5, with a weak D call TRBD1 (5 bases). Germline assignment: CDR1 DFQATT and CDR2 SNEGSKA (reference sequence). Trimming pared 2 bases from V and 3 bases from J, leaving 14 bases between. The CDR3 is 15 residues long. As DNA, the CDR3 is TGCAGTGCTAGACCCGGGTCAGGGAACAATCAGCCCCAGCATTTT. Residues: CSARPGSGNNQPQHF.

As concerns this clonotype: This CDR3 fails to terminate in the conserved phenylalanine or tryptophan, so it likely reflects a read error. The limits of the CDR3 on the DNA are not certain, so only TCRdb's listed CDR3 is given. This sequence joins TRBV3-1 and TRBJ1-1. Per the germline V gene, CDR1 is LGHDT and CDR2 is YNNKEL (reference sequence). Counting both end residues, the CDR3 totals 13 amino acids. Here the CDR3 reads CASSQVGRASLDV.